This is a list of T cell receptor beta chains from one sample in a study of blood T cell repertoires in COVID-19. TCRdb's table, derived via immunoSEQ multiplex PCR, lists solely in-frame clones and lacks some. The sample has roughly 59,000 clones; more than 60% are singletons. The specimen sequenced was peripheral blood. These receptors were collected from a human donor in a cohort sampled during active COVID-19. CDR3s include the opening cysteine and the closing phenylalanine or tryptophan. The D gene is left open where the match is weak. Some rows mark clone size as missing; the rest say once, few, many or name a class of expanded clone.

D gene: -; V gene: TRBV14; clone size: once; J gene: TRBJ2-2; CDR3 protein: CASSPFGENTGELFF; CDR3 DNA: TGTGCCAGCAGCCCGTTCGGAGAGAACACCGGGGAGCTGTTTTTT
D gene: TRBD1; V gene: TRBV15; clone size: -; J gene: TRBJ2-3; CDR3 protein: CATSREGTVADTQYF; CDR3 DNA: TGTGCCACCAGCAGAGAGGGGACAGTTGCAGATACGCAGTATTTT
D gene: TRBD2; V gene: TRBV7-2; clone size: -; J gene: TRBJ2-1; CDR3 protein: CASSISPLAGAYNEQFF; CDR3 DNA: TGTGCCAGCAGCATAAGCCCTCTAGCGGGCGCCTACAATGAGCAGTTCTTC
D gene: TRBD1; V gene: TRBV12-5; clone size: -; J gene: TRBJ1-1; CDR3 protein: CASGTTGGTEAFF; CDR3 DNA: TGTGCTAGTGGTACAACAGGGGGCACTGAAGCTTTCTTT
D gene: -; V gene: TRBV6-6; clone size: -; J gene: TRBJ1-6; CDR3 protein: CASSPPETVNSPLHF; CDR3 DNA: TGTGCCAGCAGTCCCCCTGAGACAGTGAATTCACCCCTCCACTTT
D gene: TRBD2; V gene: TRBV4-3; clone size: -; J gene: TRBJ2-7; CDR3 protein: CASSQYRTSGSIFYEQYF; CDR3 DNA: TGCGCCAGCAGCCAGTACAGGACTAGCGGGAGTATATTCTACGAGCAGTACTTC
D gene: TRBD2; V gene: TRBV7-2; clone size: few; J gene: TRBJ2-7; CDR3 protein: CASSLPGGELAYEQYF; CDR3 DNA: TGTGCCAGCAGCTTACCCGGGGGGGAGCTGGCCTACGAGCAGTACTTC
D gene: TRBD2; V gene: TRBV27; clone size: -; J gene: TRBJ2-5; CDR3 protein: CASGLAGRGGQETQYF; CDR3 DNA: TGTGCCAGCGGGTTAGCGGGACGAGGAGGACAAGAGACCCAGTACTTC
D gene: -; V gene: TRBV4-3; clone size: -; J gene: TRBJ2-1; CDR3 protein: CASSQDFIGGIEQFF; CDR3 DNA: TGCGCCAGCAGCCAAGATTTTATCGGCGGAATTGAGCAGTTCTTC
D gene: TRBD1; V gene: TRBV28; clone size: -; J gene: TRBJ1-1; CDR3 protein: CASSRGDRANTEAFF; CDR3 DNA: TGTGCCAGCAGCCGTGGTGACAGGGCAAACACTGAAGCTTTCTTT
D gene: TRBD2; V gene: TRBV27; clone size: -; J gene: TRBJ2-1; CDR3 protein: CASSFGAGDVNEQFF; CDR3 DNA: TGTGCCAGCAGTTTTGGAGCGGGAGATGTCAATGAGCAGTTCTTC
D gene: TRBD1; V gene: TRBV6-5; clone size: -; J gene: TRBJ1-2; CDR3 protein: CASSSGGGRGYTF; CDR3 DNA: TGTGCCAGCAGTTCAGGGGGCGGGAGAGGCTACACCTTC
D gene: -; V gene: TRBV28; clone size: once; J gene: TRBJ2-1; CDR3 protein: CASSLGLGGQRGQFF; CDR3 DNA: TGTGCCAGCAGTTTGGGGTTAGGAGGCCAACGAGGGCAGTTCTTC
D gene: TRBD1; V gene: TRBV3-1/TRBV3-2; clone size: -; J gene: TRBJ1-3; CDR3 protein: CASTQRGQGGNTIYF; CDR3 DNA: TGTGCCAGCACCCAAAGGGGACAGGGGGGGAACACCATATATTTT
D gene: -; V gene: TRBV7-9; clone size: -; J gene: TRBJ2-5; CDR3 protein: CASSLVQKQETQYF; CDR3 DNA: TGTGCCAGCAGCTTAGTCCAGAAACAAGAGACCCAGTACTTC
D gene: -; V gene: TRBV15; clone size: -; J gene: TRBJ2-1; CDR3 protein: CATSRAGVPLEQFF; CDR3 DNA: TGTGCCACCAGCAGAGCGGGAGTCCCTCTTGAGCAGTTCTTC
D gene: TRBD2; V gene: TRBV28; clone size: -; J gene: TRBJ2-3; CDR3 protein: CAGSGRAADTQYF; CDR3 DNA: TGTGCCGGTAGCGGGAGGGCCGCAGATACGCAGTATTTT
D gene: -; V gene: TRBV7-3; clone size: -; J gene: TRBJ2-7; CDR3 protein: CASSLLVGPSSYEQYF; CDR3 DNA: TGTGCCAGCAGCTTATTAGTGGGCCCCTCTTCCTACGAGCAGTACTTC
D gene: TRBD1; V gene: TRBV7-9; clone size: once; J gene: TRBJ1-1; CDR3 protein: CASSSGQGRVGTEAFF; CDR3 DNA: TGTGCCAGCAGCTCCGGACAGGGAAGGGTTGGCACTGAAGCTTTCTTT
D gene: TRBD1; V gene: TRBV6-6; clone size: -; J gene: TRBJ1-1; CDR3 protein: CASRKTGEGTEAFF; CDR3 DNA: TGTGCCAGCAGAAAGACAGGGGAAGGCACTGAAGCTTTCTTT
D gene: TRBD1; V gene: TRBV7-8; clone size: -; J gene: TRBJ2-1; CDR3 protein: CASSPGTGSNEQFF; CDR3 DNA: TGTGCCAGCAGCCCCGGGACAGGGAGCAATGAGCAGTTCTTC
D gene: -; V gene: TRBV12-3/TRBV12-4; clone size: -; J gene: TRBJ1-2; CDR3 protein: CASSPDSDGYTF; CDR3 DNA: TGTGCCAGCAGTCCGGACAGCGATGGCTACACCTTC
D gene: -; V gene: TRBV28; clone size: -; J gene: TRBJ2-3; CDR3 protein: CASSPGGSGFRTDTQYF; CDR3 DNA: TGTGCCAGCAGCCCCGGAGGGAGCGGGTTCCGCACAGATACGCAGTATTTT
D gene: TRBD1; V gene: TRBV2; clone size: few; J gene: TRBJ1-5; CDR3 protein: CASRDSINQPQHF; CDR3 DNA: TGTGCCAGCCGGGACAGTATCAATCAGCCCCAGCATTTT
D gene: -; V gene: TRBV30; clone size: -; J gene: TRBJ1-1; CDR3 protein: CAWSLKSPEAFF; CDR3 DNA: TGTGCCTGGAGCCTTAAGAGCCCTGAAGCTTTCTTT
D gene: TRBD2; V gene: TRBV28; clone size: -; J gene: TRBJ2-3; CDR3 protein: CASSSPSGRITDTQYF; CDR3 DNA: TGTGCCAGCAGTTCACCTAGCGGCCGTATCACAGATACGCAGTATTTT
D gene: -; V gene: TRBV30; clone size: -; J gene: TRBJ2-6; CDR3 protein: CAWREDSFEWGANVLTF; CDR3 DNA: TGTGCCTGGAGGGAGGACTCTTTCGAGTGGGGGGCCAACGTCCTGACTTTC
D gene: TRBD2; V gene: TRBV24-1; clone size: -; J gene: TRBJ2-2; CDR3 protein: CATSSTSGRADTGELFF; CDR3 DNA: TGTGCCACCAGCTCCACTAGCGGGAGGGCCGACACCGGGGAGCTGTTTTTT
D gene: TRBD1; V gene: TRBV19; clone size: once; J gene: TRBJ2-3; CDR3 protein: CASSIAGTGSRNTQYF; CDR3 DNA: TGTGCCAGTAGCATCGCCGGGACAGGGTCCCGCAATACGCAGTATTTT
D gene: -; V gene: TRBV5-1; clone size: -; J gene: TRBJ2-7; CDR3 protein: CASSRGPAFGEQYF; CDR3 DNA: TGCGCCAGCAGCCGAGGGCCTGCATTTGGCGAGCAGTACTTC
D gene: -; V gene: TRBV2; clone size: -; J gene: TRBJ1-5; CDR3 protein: CASSGQTKNQPQHF; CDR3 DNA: TGTGCCAGCAGTGGACAGACAAAAAATCAGCCCCAGCATTTT
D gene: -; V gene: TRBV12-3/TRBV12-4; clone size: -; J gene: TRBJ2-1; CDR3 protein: CASSLVGYEQFF; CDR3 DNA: TGTGCCAGCAGTTTAGTTGGCTATGAGCAGTTCTTC
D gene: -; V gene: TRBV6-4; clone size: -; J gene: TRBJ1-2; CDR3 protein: CASRPGEGYGYTF; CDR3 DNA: TGTGCCAGCAGGCCGGGAGAGGGCTATGGCTACACCTTC
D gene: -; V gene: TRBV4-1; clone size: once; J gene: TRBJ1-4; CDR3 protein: CASSQAHRQNEKLFF; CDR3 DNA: TGCGCCAGCAGCCAAGCTCACCGACAGAATGAAAAACTGTTTTTT
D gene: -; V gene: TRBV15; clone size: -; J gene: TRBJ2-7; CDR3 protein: CATSRGRGREQYF; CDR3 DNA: TGTGCCACCAGCAGAGGTCGGGGGAGAGAGCAGTACTTC
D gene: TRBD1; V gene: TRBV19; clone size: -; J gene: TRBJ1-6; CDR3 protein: CASSIGQGTSPLHF; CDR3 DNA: TGTGCCAGTAGTATCGGACAGGGGACCTCACCCCTCCACTTT
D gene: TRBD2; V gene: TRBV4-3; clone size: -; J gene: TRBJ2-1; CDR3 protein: CASSQDTAGAYNEQFF; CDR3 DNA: TGCGCCAGCAGCCAAGATACCGCGGGAGCATACAATGAGCAGTTCTTC
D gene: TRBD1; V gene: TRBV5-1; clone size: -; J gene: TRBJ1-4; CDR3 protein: CASSHTGGAGEKLFF; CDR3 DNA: TGCGCCAGCAGCCATACAGGGGGCGCAGGTGAAAAACTGTTTTTT
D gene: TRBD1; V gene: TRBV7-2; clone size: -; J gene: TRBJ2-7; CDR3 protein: CASSNRQGTSYEQYF; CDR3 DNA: TGTGCCAGCAGCAACCGACAGGGGACCTCCTACGAGCAGTACTTC
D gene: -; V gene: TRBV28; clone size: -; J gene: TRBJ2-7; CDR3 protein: CASSFLAREGYEQYF; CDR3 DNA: TGTGCCAGCAGTTTTCTGGCTCGAGAGGGCTACGAGCAGTACTTC
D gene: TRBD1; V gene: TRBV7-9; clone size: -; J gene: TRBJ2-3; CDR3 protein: CASRSGTGETDTQYF; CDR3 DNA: TGTGCCAGCAGATCCGGGACAGGCGAAACAGATACGCAGTATTTT
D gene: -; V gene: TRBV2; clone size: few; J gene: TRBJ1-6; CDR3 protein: CASSEALTPQSPLHF; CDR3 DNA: TGTGCCAGCAGTGAAGCGCTGACACCCCAGTCACCCCTCCACTTT
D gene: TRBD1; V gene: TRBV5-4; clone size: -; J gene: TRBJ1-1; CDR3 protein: CASSLSQQGVNTEAFF; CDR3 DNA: TGTGCCAGCAGCTTGTCCCAGCAGGGGGTGAACACTGAAGCTTTCTTT
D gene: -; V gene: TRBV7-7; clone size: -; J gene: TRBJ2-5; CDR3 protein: CASSLYGSLETQYF; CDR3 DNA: TGTGCTAGCAGCTTGTACGGGAGTCTAGAGACCCAGTACTTC
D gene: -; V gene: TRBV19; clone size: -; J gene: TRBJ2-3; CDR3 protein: CASRTQTGASTDTQYF; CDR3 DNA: TGTGCCAGTAGAACTCAGACAGGTGCTAGCACAGATACGCAGTATTTT
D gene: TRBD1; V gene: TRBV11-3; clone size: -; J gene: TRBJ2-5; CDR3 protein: CASSLTGTGPEETQYF; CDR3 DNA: TGTGCCAGCAGCTTAACCGGGACAGGGCCGGAGGAGACCCAGTACTTC
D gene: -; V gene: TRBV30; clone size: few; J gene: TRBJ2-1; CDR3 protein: CAWSVLGPNEQFF; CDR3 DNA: TGTGCCTGGAGTGTACTAGGCCCCAATGAGCAGTTCTTC
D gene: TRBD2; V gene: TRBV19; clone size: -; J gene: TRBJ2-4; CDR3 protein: CASSIGPGQGGIGNIQYF; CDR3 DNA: TGTGCCAGTAGTATAGGGCCAGGGCAGGGAGGGATTGGAAACATTCAGTACTTC
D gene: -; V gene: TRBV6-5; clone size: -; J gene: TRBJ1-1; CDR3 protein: CASRTTDPNTEAFF; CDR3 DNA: TGTGCCAGCAGGACTACAGACCCGAACACTGAAGCTTTCTTT
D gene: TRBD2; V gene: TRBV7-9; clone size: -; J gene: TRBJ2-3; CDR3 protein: CASSLLAGVDTQYF; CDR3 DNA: TGTGCCAGCAGCTTACTAGCGGGAGTGGATACGCAGTATTTT
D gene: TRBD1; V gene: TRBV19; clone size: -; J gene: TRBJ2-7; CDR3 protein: CASSPPLGTGGLYEQYF; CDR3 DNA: TGTGCCAGTAGTCCACCCCTCGGGACAGGGGGCCTCTACGAGCAGTACTTC
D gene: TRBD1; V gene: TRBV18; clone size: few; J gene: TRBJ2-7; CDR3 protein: CASSPPRGYEQYF; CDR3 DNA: TGTGCCAGCTCACCACCCAGGGGGTACGAGCAGTACTTC